The 17 T cell receptor beta chains presented below share a single source sample, sequenced in a study of identical twins. TCRdb processed the 5' RACE reads anew with MiXCR; each CDR3 protein has one entry. The table has about 100,000 distinct CDR3 sequences, 4.5% to 6.5% seen once. The specimen sequenced was memory T cells sorted from blood. All receptors come from a woman aged 45-65 years in good health.

This clonotype was found many times. V and J are TRBV24-1 and TRBJ2-1; D is undetermined. The V end was cut by 1 base, the J end by 8 bases, with 5 bases between. Germline V gene sequence: CDR1 KGHDR, CDR2 SFDVKD. The CDR3 is 12 amino acids. The CDR3 is CATSDLLHEQFF. CDR3 nucleotides: TGTGCCACCAGTGATTTATTGCATGAGCAGTTCTTC.

This clonotype was recorded at least ten times. The chain recombines TRBV18 with TRBJ2-2; D not certain. The CDR3 loop spans 15 amino acids. Trimming took 3 bases from V and 0 from J, leaving 8 bases between them. Germline values: CDR1 KGHSH, CDR2 LQKENI. The CDR3 region is CASSPSFSNTGELFF. The CDR3 region has the DNA TGTGCCAGCTCACCGAGCTTTTCGAACACCGGGGAGCTGTTTTTT.

The sample holds many counts of this clonotype. V usage is TRBV7-2 and J usage is TRBJ2-3, with TRBD2 identical over 7 bases. CDR3 size: 15 residues. Unmatched junction bases numbered 7, after V lost 2 bases and J lost 5 bases. Germline V gives CDR1 SGHTA, CDR2 FQGNSA. This chain's CDR3 is CASSLQGGSGDTQYF. The DNA for the CDR3 is TGTGCCAGCAGCTTACAGGGCGGGAGCGGAGATACGCAGTATTTT.

This rearrangement joins TRBV6-6 to TRBJ2-7; unclear D gene. The germline gives CDR1 MNHNY, CDR2 SVGAGI (reference sequence). The CDR3 runs to 12 residues. V lost 0 bases, J lost 9 bases, and 9 bases lay in between. The CDR3 loop is CASSYSRAGQYV. The CDR3 bases are TGTGCCAGCAGTTACTCGAGAGCTGGGCAGTACGTC.

This clonotype came up many times. The chain has TRBV20-1 and TRBJ2-1; TRBD2 agrees at 16 bases. There are 14 residues in the CDR3. J was trimmed by 7 bases and V by 3 bases; bases with no gene match: 0. Per the germline V gene, CDR1 is DFQATT and CDR2 is SNEGSKA (reference sequence). CDR3 DNA: TGCAGTGCTAGGGGACTAGCGGGAGGGAATGAGCAGTTCTTC. Translated: CSARGLAGGNEQFF.

The V gene is TRBV20-1, the J gene TRBJ1-2; D gene unclear. The length of the CDR3 is 12 residues. CDR1 is DFQATT and CDR2 is SNEGSKA in the germline V gene (reference sequence). Trimming left V 1 base short and J 8 bases short, with 11 bases between. The CDR3 here is CSARVPGQGYTF. The CDR3 DNA reads TGCAGTGCTAGAGTACCCGGCCAGGGCTACACCTTC.

This clonotype occurred many times. The chain joins TRBV5-1 to TRBJ2-1, with TRBD1 matching 9 bases. V trimming: 4 bases; J trimming: 7 bases; junction bases outside the gene matches: 3. The CDR3 is 13 amino acids. Germline CDR1 reads SGHRS; CDR2 reads YFSETQ. The CDR3 loop is CASSPGTGNEQFF. DNA of the CDR3: TGCGCCAGCAGCCCTGGGACAGGGAATGAGCAGTTCTTC.

There are a few counts of this clonotype. This chain links TRBV30 with TRBJ1-2; D uncertain. The CDR3 runs 12 residues. Germline CDR1 reads GTSNPN; CDR2 reads SVGIG (reference sequence). Trimming cost V 0 bases and J 5 bases, with 7 bases left between them. The CDR3 DNA follows: TGTGCCTGGAGTGTATTTCGATATGGCTACACCTTC. Its translation is CAWSVFRYGYTF.

This chain connects TRBV7-8 to TRBJ2-7; D unclear. The V end lost 4 bases, the J end lost 9 bases, and 13 bases lay between the germline ends. The CDR3 contains 12 residues. CDR1 is SGHVS and CDR2 is FQNEAQ in the germline V gene. The CDR3 loop is CASSSSDGGQYV. The DNA for the CDR3 is TGTGCCAGCAGCTCCTCCGATGGTGGGCAGTACGTC.

At least ten counts were recorded for this clonotype. J is TRBJ2-1 and V is TRBV6-2 or TRBV6-3, with 10 bases lining up with TRBD2. The junction had 4 bases not matched to a gene; V was cut back by 7 bases and J by 10 bases. Germline CDR1 MNHEY, CDR2 SVGEGT. This CDR3 is 12 amino acids long. CDR3 loop: CASKAGGGEQFF. CDR3 in DNA: TGTGCCAGCAAAGCGGGAGGGGGAGAGCAGTTCTTC.

The chain is built from TRBV20-1 and TRBJ2-1, with TRBD2 identical over 16 bases. Germline CDR1 DFQATT, CDR2 SNEGSKA (reference sequence). The CDR3 totals 19 residues. V dropped 5 bases and J dropped 1; count of bases not matched to a gene: 11. This chain's CDR3 is CSAATPGLAGGRSYNEQFF. CDR3 DNA: TGCAGTGCTGCAACCCCGGGACTAGCGGGGGGGAGGTCCTACAATGAGCAGTTCTTC.

This clonotype was detected a few times. The chain combines TRBV11-2 with TRBJ2-7, with TRBD2 matching over 11 bases. The CDR3 sequence is 17 residues long. With V trimmed by 4 bases and J by 3 bases, 11 bases remained unmatched. Germline CDR1 is SGHAT and CDR2 is FQNNGV. The CDR3 nucleotides read TGTGCCAGCAGCTCGGCCGGGACTAGCGGCACTTACTACGAGCAGTACTTC. Translating it yields CASSSAGTSGTYYEQYF.

The sample holds many counts of this clonotype. The rearrangement links TRBV12-3 or TRBV12-4 to TRBJ2-3; the D gene is possibly TRBD2 (6 bases). V was shortened by 8 bases and J by 6 bases, with 18 bases between the two germline ends. This CDR3 contains 14 residues. CDR3: CASLFGDSGDTQYF. The DNA of the CDR3 is TGTGCCAGCCTCTTTGGGGACTCGGGGGATACGCAGTATTTT.

The sample holds many counts of this clonotype. The rearrangement links TRBV19 to TRBJ1-6, with a weak D call TRBD1 (5 bases). Germline V CDR1 and CDR2: LNHDA, SQIVND (reference sequence). The CDR3 length is 14 residues. The V end was cut by 7 bases, the J end by 4 bases, with 11 bases between. The CDR3 DNA reads TGTGCCAGTACCGAGGGGAGTTATAATTCACCCCTCCACTTT. Amino acid sequence: CASTEGSYNSPLHF.

This clonotype was observed at least ten times. The chain has TRBV6-2 or TRBV6-3 and TRBJ2-2; 8 bases fit TRBD2. There are 15 residues in the CDR3. CDR1 MNHEY and CDR2 SVGEGT come from the germline V gene. V gave up 11 bases and J gave up 9 bases; unmatched junction bases: 17. CDR3 DNA sequence: TGTGCCGCCGCACGGTCGGCGGGAGGTGGGAGGGAGCTGTTTTTT. Protein sequence: CAAARSAGGGRELFF.

This clonotype has a count of ten or more. V is TRBV19 and J is TRBJ2-1, with a weak D call TRBD2 (5 bases). CDR3 size: 15 residues. CDR1 is LNHDA, CDR2 SQIVND, per germline (reference sequence). The V end was cut by 3 bases, the J end by 5 bases, with 14 bases between. CDR3 sequence (DNA): TGTGCCAGTAGTATTTTAGTCGGAGGAAACAATGAGCAGTTCTTC. Residues: CASSILVGGNNEQFF. Combining the CDR3 with reference TRBV19 and TRBJ2-1 gives the whole variable domain DGGITQSPKYLFRKEGQNVTLSCEQNLNHDAMYWYRQDPGQGLRLIYYSQIVNDFQKGDIAEGYSVSREKKESFPLTVTSAQKNPTAFYLCASSILVGGNNEQFFGPGTRLTVL.

The chain recombines TRBV12-3 or TRBV12-4 with TRBJ1-1; D perhaps matches TRBD1 (6 bases). The V and J ends lost 1 base and 7 bases respectively, with 7 bases between them. CDR3 length: 12 residues. CDR3 bases: TGTGCCAGCAGTTTAGACAGGGTTGAAGCTTTCTTT. This sequence encodes CASSLDRVEAFF.